Described below is a single TCR beta chain sequence and its context. Antigen specificity is unknown. Next came a second PCR, run for 7 to 11 cycles, which used a sample-barcoded 5' primer along with a J-beta primer mix. Samples each returned at least 2.5 million CDR3-containing paired-end reads. One entry per CDR3 protein results from TCRdb running MiXCR on the 5' RACE reads. This sample has 1.4 million or so distinct CDR3 sequences, with approximately 43% found just once. Germline lookup yields CDR1 DFQATT and CDR2 SNEGSKA (reference sequence). The CDR3 is made up of 13 amino acids. V lost 8 bases, J lost 3 bases, and 6 bases stayed unmatched. This sample is drawn from a study of blood T cells in healthy people across ages. Findings and limits, study-wide: Roughly linearly, TCR beta diversity per million T cells fell as age increased.

Input material: blood. The chain joins TRBV20-1 to TRBJ2-1; TRBD2 aligns across 8 bases. The clonotype originates from a woman between 18 and 29 years old in good health. The CDR3 nucleotides are TGCAGTCCCAGCGGGAGCATCTACAATGAGCAGTTCTTC. It encodes CSPSGSIYNEQFF.